The clone carrying this T cell receptor beta chain was detected only once. This specimen comes from a study of control samples from healthy donors and cancer patients. V was pared by 6 bases and J by 3 bases, with 8 bases of the junction left unmatched. CDR1 and CDR2 from the germline V gene are SQVTM and ANQGSEA. The CDR3 is made up of 14 amino acids. Assay: immunoSEQ multiplex PCR; the TCRdb copy retains only in-frame clones and omits some. In the table there are 150,000 to 200,000 clones, around nine tenths of which are singletons. This rearrangement joins TRBV29-1 to TRBJ2-1, with 7 positions matching TRBD1. This TCR came from a man younger than 40 in good health. Sequenced: blood. This CDR3 reads CSVTGTAFYNEQFF. The CDR3 nucleotides are TGCAGCGTGACCGGGACAGCCTTCTACAATGAGCAGTTCTTC.